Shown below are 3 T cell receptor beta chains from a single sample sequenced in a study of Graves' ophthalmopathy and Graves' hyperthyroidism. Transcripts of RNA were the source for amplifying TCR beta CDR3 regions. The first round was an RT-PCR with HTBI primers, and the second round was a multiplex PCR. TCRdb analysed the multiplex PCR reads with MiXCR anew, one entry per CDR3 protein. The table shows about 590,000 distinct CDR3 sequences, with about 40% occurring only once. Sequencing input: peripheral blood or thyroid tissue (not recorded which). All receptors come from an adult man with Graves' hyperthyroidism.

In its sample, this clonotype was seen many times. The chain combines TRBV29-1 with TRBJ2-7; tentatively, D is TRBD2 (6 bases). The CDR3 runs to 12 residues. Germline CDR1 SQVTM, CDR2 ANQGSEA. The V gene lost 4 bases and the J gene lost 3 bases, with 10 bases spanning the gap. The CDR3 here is CSVGRGNYEQYF. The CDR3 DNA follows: TGCAGCGTTGGTCGGGGGAACTACGAGCAGTACTTC.

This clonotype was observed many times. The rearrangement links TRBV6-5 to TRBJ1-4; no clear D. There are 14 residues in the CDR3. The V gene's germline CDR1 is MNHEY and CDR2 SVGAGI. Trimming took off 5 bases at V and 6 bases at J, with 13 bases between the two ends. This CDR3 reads CASSEIGLDEKLFF. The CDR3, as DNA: TGTGCCAGCAGTGAAATCGGACTGGATGAAAAACTGTTTTTT.

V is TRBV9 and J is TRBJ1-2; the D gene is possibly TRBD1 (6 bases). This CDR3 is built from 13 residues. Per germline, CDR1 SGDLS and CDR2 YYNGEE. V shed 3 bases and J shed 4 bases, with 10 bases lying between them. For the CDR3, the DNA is TGTGCCAGCAGCGAGGGGGGTTCCTATGGCTACACCTTC. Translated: CASSEGGSYGYTF. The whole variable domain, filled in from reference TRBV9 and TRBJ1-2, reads DSGVTQTPKHLITATGQRVTLRCSPRSGDLSVYWYQQSLDQGLQFLIQYYNGEERAKGNILERFSAQQFPDLHSELNLSSLELGDSALYFCASSEGGSYGYTFGSGTRLTVV.